The TCR beta chain described here comes from a study of Graves' ophthalmopathy and Graves' hyperthyroidism. Turning to the study itself: If no ophthalmopathy appeared within 18 months of follow-up, hyperthyroidism was termed stable. Regarding the study as a whole: Most thyroid clonotypes expanded beyond 0.001 frequency were also found in blood. The model forecast ophthalmopathy progression, reaching around 66% sensitivity and around 75% specificity.

Other autoimmune diseases, uncontrolled infections, pregnancy or lactation excluded patients from enrollment. In its sample, this clonotype was seen many times. What it binds is not known. Amplification from RNA transcripts yielded the TCR beta CDR3 regions. HTBI-primed RT-PCR formed the first round, and a multiplex PCR formed the second. TCRdb reprocessed the multiplex PCR reads via MiXCR and lists one record per CDR3 protein. The profile shows about 500,000 distinct CDR3 sequences, roughly 40% of them singletons. The germline V gene has CDR1 SGDLS and CDR2 YYNGEE. There are 16 residues in the CDR3. The V and J ends lost 0 bases and 2 bases respectively, with 9 bases between them.

The chain carries TRBV9 and TRBJ1-6; D might be TRBD1 (5 bases). Source material: peripheral blood or thyroid tissue (not recorded which). This receptor was taken from an adult man with Graves' hyperthyroidism. The CDR3 here is CASSVGGDPYNSPLHF. CDR3 DNA: TGTGCCAGCAGCGTAGGAGGGGACCCCTATAATTCACCCCTCCACTTT.